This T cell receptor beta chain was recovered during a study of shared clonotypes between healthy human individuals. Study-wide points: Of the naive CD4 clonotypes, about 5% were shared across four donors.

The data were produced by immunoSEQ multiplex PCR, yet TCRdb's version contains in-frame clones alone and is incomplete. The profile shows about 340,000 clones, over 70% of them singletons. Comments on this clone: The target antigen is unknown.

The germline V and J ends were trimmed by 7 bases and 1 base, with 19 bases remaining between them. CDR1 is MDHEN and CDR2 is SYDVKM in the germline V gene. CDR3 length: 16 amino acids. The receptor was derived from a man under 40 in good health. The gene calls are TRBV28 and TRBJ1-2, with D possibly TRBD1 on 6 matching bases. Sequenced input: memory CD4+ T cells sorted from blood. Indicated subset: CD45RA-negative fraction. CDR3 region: CASTHPGTSLNYGYTF. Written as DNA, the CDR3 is TGTGCCAGCACCCACCCTGGGACATCGCTTAACTATGGCTACACCTTC.